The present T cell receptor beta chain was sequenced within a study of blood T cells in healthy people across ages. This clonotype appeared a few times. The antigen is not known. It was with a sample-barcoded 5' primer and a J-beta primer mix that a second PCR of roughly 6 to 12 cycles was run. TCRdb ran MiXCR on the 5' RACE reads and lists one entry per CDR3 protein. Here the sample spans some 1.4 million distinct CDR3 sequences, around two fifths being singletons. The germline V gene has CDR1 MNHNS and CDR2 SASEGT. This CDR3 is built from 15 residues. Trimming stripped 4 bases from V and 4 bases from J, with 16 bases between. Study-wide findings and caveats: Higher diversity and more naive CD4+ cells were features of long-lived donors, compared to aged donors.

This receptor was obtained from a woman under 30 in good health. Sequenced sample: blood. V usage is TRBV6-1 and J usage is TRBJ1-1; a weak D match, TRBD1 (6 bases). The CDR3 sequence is CASSALSGVGTEAFF. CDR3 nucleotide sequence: TGTGCCAGCAGTGCCCTTTCAGGGGTCGGCACTGAAGCTTTCTTT.